The present entry profiles one T cell receptor (beta chain) with its context. These data belong to a study of shared clonotypes between healthy human individuals. The overall study: Three plates each covered CD4 naive and memory; CD8 naive two, CD8 memory one.

Germline V lookup: CDR1 SGHRS, CDR2 YFSETQ. V lost 0 bases and J lost 4, with 6 bases in between. This CDR3 comprises 13 residues. Repertoires were generated with immunoSEQ multiplex PCR, while TCRdb's copy carries only in-frame clones and drops some. The table has over a million clones, 98% seen once; the top ten hold about 0.4%. The clonotype originates from a young man in good health. The rearrangement links TRBV5-1 to TRBJ2-3; D is ambiguous. Sequencing input: naive CD4+ T cells sorted from blood. Subset of the sample: CD45RA+ positively selected. In DNA form, the CDR3 reads TGCGCCAGCAGCTTGGCCCCGGCAGATACGCAGTATTTT. Translating gives CASSLAPADTQYF.